The T cell receptor beta chain described here comes from a study of radiation and T cells in renal cell carcinoma. Clones were sequenced by immunoSEQ multiplex PCR, and TCRdb holds only the in-frame ones, with some missing. The profile covers around 45,000 clones, with nearly 85% appearing a single time and 25% to 35% taken by the ten largest. About this clone itself: Other DNA sequences in this specimen translate into the identical CDR3.

The CDR3 covers 15 residues. CDR1 is SGDLS and CDR2 is YYNGEE in the germline V gene. The J segment lost 4 bases and the V segment lost 1 base, leaving 3 bases of the junction unmatched. Time point in this sample: blood 4 weeks post-SBRT, at nephrectomy. Sample treatment: 15 Gy SBRT to primary tumor, nephrectomy 4 weeks later. Radiation-treated patients gave blood at baseline, week 2 and week 4. This receptor was identified in a woman aged 65 to 85 with renal cell carcinoma. The input for sequencing was blood, taken from a patient whose treatment included radiotherapy and nephrectomy. The V gene is TRBV9, the J gene TRBJ2-5, with TRBD2 matching over 11 bases. The CDR3, as DNA: TGTGCCAGCAGCGTACTAGCGGGAGGTGGAGAGACCCAGTACTTC. Its translation is CASSVLAGGGETQYF.